This TCR beta chain originates from a study of CD8+ T cells in alopecia areata. Study-wide results and limits: With patients, TCR sharing proved less clear than in mice, a difference possibly related to HLA.

Points on this clone: Its antigen is unknown.

This CDR3 region has 12 residues. V was trimmed by 5 bases and J by 4 bases, leaving 6 bases between them. Germline lookup yields CDR1 LNHDA and CDR2 SQIVND (reference sequence). It was cDNA, reverse transcribed from extracted RNA, that served as the sequencing template. The repertoire was sequenced with immunoSEQ multiplex PCR; TCRdb's copy has only in-frame clones and lacks some. The data show approximately 13,000 clones, over 50% seen once. Sorting of CD4+ cells into CD25+CD127- cells was performed for five patients. In alopecia areata patients, both lesional scalp punch biopsies and peripheral blood were collected.

The sequenced sample was CD4+ Tregs sorted from blood. The gene calls are TRBV19 and TRBJ2-1; D is unclear. The TCR comes from a human donor with alopecia areata. The CDR3 spells CASSYSYNEQFF. As DNA, the CDR3 is TGTGCCAGTAGTTACTCATACAATGAGCAGTTCTTC.